Listed below are T cell receptor beta chains from one sample, sequenced in a study of T cell repertoires in cytomegalovirus infection. A single record per CDR3 protein comes from TCRdb applying MiXCR to the reads. The table includes about 740,000 distinct CDR3 sequences, approximately 34% detected once. The sample consisted of PBMCs. Receptors originate from a human donor in good health (CMV status not recorded). Some clones in this sample may be carry-over from other donors' samples. The CDR3 runs from the conserved cysteine through the conserved F or W. The order of the fields is V gene, clone size, D gene, J gene, CDR3 DNA, CDR3 protein. A D gene is named only where the DNA matches it firmly. Clone size is stated in some rows and not others, as once, few, many or a class when expanded.

v_call: TRBV28; clone_size: .; d_call: TRBD1; j_call: TRBJ1-1; cdr3_nt: TGTGCCAGCTCCGGGACAGCGTTCACTGAAGCTTTCTTT; cdr3_aa: CASSGTAFTEAFF
v_call: TRBV6-1; clone_size: few; d_call: .; j_call: TRBJ1-6; cdr3_nt: TGTGCCAGCACCCGTAATCAGGGGCAAGCGACACCCCTCCACTTT; cdr3_aa: CASTRNQGQATPLHF
v_call: TRBV7-6; clone_size: few; d_call: .; j_call: TRBJ1-4; cdr3_nt: TGTGCCAGCAGCACCTGGGACGGAACTAATGAAAAACTGTTTTTT; cdr3_aa: CASSTWDGTNEKLFF
v_call: TRBV7-2; clone_size: many; d_call: .; j_call: TRBJ1-2; cdr3_nt: TGTGCCAGCGGAAGGGACGGCTACACCTTC; cdr3_aa: CASGRDGYTF
v_call: TRBV5-5; clone_size: few; d_call: TRBD2; j_call: TRBJ2-5; cdr3_nt: TGTGCCAGCAGTTTTGGACTAGCGGGAGGAGGAGAGACCCAGTACTTC; cdr3_aa: CASSFGLAGGGETQYF
v_call: TRBV12-3/TRBV12-4; clone_size: many; d_call: .; j_call: TRBJ2-1; cdr3_nt: TGTGCCAGCAGTTCCGGGATACTGCTGGAGCGCTCCTACAATGAGCAGTTCTTC; cdr3_aa: CASSSGILLERSYNEQFF
v_call: TRBV4-1; clone_size: many; d_call: .; j_call: TRBJ1-1; cdr3_nt: TGCGCCAGCGGTCGATCTAAGAACACTGAAGCTTTCTTT; cdr3_aa: CASGRSKNTEAFF
v_call: TRBV10-3; clone_size: .; d_call: .; j_call: TRBJ1-6; cdr3_nt: TGTGCCATCAGTGCCGGGGGAGTTACTTCACCCCTCCACTTT; cdr3_aa: CAISAGGVTSPLHF
v_call: TRBV7-6; clone_size: few; d_call: .; j_call: TRBJ2-2; cdr3_nt: TGTGCCAGCAGCTTAAGGCAGGGGAGGAACACCGGGGAGCTGTTTTTT; cdr3_aa: CASSLRQGRNTGELFF
v_call: TRBV6-1; clone_size: .; d_call: TRBD1; j_call: TRBJ1-4; cdr3_nt: TGTGCCAGCAGCATCCGGGACAGGGGGCCGACTAATGAAAAACTGTTGTTT; cdr3_aa: CASSIRDRGPTNEKLLF
v_call: TRBV7-3; clone_size: .; d_call: .; j_call: TRBJ1-2; cdr3_nt: TGTGCCAGCAGCTTCCAGGGAGGGTTTGGCTACACCTTC; cdr3_aa: CASSFQGGFGYTF
v_call: TRBV28; clone_size: few; d_call: .; j_call: TRBJ2-7; cdr3_nt: TGTGCCAGCTCCCCGGGCCCCCTCCACGAGCAGTACTTC; cdr3_aa: CASSPGPLHEQYF
v_call: TRBV6-6; clone_size: .; d_call: .; j_call: TRBJ2-1; cdr3_nt: TGTGCCAGCACTCTGGACCAGGCGCTCGGCAATGATCAGTTCTTC; cdr3_aa: CASTLDQALGNDQFF
v_call: TRBV7-8; clone_size: .; d_call: TRBD1; j_call: TRBJ2-3; cdr3_nt: TGTGCCAGCAGCCTCCGGGACAGGGGAGTGACGCAGTATTTT; cdr3_aa: CASSLRDRGVTQYF
v_call: TRBV20-1; clone_size: .; d_call: .; j_call: TRBJ2-6; cdr3_nt: TGCAGTGCGGATCCTACAGGGTCTGGGGCCAACGTCCTGACTTTC; cdr3_aa: CSADPTGSGANVLTF
v_call: TRBV4-2; clone_size: .; d_call: TRBD2; j_call: TRBJ2-7; cdr3_nt: TGTGCCAGCAGCCAAGATCTGGGACTAGCGGGATTCTCCTACGAGCAGTACTTC; cdr3_aa: CASSQDLGLAGFSYEQYF
v_call: TRBV7-2; clone_size: few; d_call: TRBD2; j_call: TRBJ2-3; cdr3_nt: TGTGCCAGCAGCTTAGACGGGGGGCTAGCGGGGACCTGGACAGATACGCAGTATTTT; cdr3_aa: CASSLDGGLAGTWTDTQYF
v_call: TRBV3-1; clone_size: .; d_call: TRBD2; j_call: TRBJ2-1; cdr3_nt: TGTGCCAGCAGCCGAAGCGGGGGGTTTTCGAATGAGCAGTTCTTC; cdr3_aa: CASSRSGGFSNEQFF
v_call: TRBV27; clone_size: few; d_call: .; j_call: TRBJ2-7; cdr3_nt: TGTGCCAGCAGCACGGACATGTGGGCCTACGAGCAGTACTTC; cdr3_aa: CASSTDMWAYEQYF
v_call: TRBV5-6; clone_size: few; d_call: TRBD1; j_call: TRBJ2-5; cdr3_nt: TGTGCCAGCAGCTTGGGCCCTACAGGGGGCAGAGAGACCCAGTACTTC; cdr3_aa: CASSLGPTGGRETQYF
v_call: TRBV2; clone_size: .; d_call: .; j_call: TRBJ2-3; cdr3_nt: TGTGCCAGCCGGCCGGGGCCGAGAGATACGCAGTATTTT; cdr3_aa: CASRPGPRDTQYF
v_call: TRBV7-2; clone_size: many; d_call: .; j_call: TRBJ1-2; cdr3_nt: TGTGCCAGCAGCCGTAGACAGCAGTATAACTATGGCTACACCTTC; cdr3_aa: CASSRRQQYNYGYTF
v_call: TRBV10-3; clone_size: few; d_call: .; j_call: TRBJ1-2; cdr3_nt: TGTGCCATCAGCACCAAAGGTACCTATGGCTACACCTTC; cdr3_aa: CAISTKGTYGYTF
v_call: TRBV5-3; clone_size: .; d_call: TRBD1; j_call: TRBJ1-5; cdr3_nt: TGTGCCAGCAGCCCAACAGGGGTAAGCAATCAGCCCCAGCATTTT; cdr3_aa: CASSPTGVSNQPQHF
v_call: TRBV12-3/TRBV12-4; clone_size: .; d_call: .; j_call: TRBJ2-2; cdr3_nt: TGTGCCACCCGGTGGACACCTAACACCGGGGAGCTGTTTTTT; cdr3_aa: CATRWTPNTGELFF
v_call: TRBV7-9; clone_size: .; d_call: TRBD2; j_call: TRBJ2-1; cdr3_nt: TGTGCCAGCAGCCCCAGCGGGAGGGGCTCCTACAATGAGCAGTTCTTC; cdr3_aa: CASSPSGRGSYNEQFF
v_call: TRBV6-5; clone_size: few; d_call: .; j_call: TRBJ2-1; cdr3_nt: TGTGCCAGCAGTTACAATCGATACAATGAGCAGTTCTTC; cdr3_aa: CASSYNRYNEQFF
v_call: TRBV7-6; clone_size: many; d_call: .; j_call: TRBJ2-3; cdr3_nt: TGTGCCAGCAGCTTAGTATCGGGGGTCGCAGATACGCAGTATTTT; cdr3_aa: CASSLVSGVADTQYF
v_call: TRBV7-9; clone_size: .; d_call: .; j_call: TRBJ2-5; cdr3_nt: TGTGCAAGCAGCAACCGGGGGCAGTTCCCACAAGAGACCCAGTACTTC; cdr3_aa: CASSNRGQFPQETQYF
v_call: TRBV2; clone_size: few; d_call: .; j_call: TRBJ2-3; cdr3_nt: TGTGCCAGCAGGGGTAGCCCAGATACGCAGTATTTT; cdr3_aa: CASRGSPDTQYF
v_call: TRBV2; clone_size: few; d_call: .; j_call: TRBJ1-4; cdr3_nt: TGTGCCAGCAGTGATGTCGGGGCTGAAAAACTGTTTTTT; cdr3_aa: CASSDVGAEKLFF
v_call: TRBV6-6; clone_size: .; d_call: .; j_call: TRBJ1-2; cdr3_nt: TGTGCCAGCAGTCCCACCTTTGGCTACACCTTC; cdr3_aa: CASSPTFGYTF
v_call: TRBV11-1; clone_size: .; d_call: .; j_call: TRBJ2-2; cdr3_nt: TGTGCCAGCAGCCATAGTATTCAGGGACTTGGGGAGCTGTTTTTT; cdr3_aa: CASSHSIQGLGELFF
v_call: TRBV2; clone_size: .; d_call: .; j_call: TRBJ2-5; cdr3_nt: TGTGCCAGCCTCCGCCGGGTACAAGAGACCCAGTACTTC; cdr3_aa: CASLRRVQETQYF
v_call: TRBV7-2; clone_size: many; d_call: .; j_call: TRBJ2-7; cdr3_nt: TGTGCCAGCAGCCTGAGACACGAGCAGTACTTC; cdr3_aa: CASSLRHEQYF
v_call: TRBV24-1; clone_size: .; d_call: .; j_call: TRBJ2-1; cdr3_nt: TGTGCCACCAGTGAAACCAGGTACAATGAGCAGTTCTTC; cdr3_aa: CATSETRYNEQFF
v_call: TRBV2; clone_size: few; d_call: .; j_call: TRBJ2-3; cdr3_nt: TGTGCCAGCAGTGAAGGGACCAGGGGGGCAGATACGCAGTATTTT; cdr3_aa: CASSEGTRGADTQYF
v_call: TRBV29-1; clone_size: .; d_call: .; j_call: TRBJ1-2; cdr3_nt: TGCAGCGTTCAGGACTGGGAGCGCTTTGGCTACACCTTC; cdr3_aa: CSVQDWERFGYTF
v_call: TRBV27; clone_size: .; d_call: .; j_call: TRBJ1-2; cdr3_nt: TGTGCAAGAAGTTTCGGACCTGCCTATGGCTCCACCTTC; cdr3_aa: CARSFGPAYGSTF
v_call: TRBV3-1; clone_size: .; d_call: TRBD2; j_call: TRBJ2-2; cdr3_nt: TGTGCCAGCAGCCATACGGGATTAGCGGGACCTCTTACCGGGGAGCTGTTTTTT; cdr3_aa: CASSHTGLAGPLTGELFF
v_call: TRBV7-8; clone_size: many; d_call: .; j_call: TRBJ2-3; cdr3_nt: TGTGCCAGCAGGCCTCGAGCTGAAAGCACAGATACGCAGTATTTT; cdr3_aa: CASRPRAESTDTQYF
v_call: TRBV4-1; clone_size: .; d_call: .; j_call: TRBJ1-5; cdr3_nt: TGCGCCAGCAGCCAGGAAACAGGGATGCTCGAAAGTCATTTT; cdr3_aa: CASSQETGMLESHF
v_call: TRBV7-9; clone_size: few; d_call: TRBD2; j_call: TRBJ2-7; cdr3_nt: TGTGCCAGCAGCTTAGACGGGGCGGGAGTTAGCTACGAGCAGTACTTC; cdr3_aa: CASSLDGAGVSYEQYF
v_call: TRBV7-9; clone_size: .; d_call: TRBD1; j_call: TRBJ2-6; cdr3_nt: TGTGCCAGCAGCGGCACAGGGGGCTCTGGGGCCAACGTCCTGACTTTC; cdr3_aa: CASSGTGGSGANVLTF
v_call: TRBV24-1; clone_size: few; d_call: .; j_call: TRBJ2-7; cdr3_nt: TGTGCCACCAGTGATGTAGGACAGTACGAGCAGTACTTC; cdr3_aa: CATSDVGQYEQYF
v_call: TRBV29-1; clone_size: few; d_call: .; j_call: TRBJ1-1; cdr3_nt: TGCAGCGGGGACGGGGCGAACACTGAAGCTTTCTTT; cdr3_aa: CSGDGANTEAFF